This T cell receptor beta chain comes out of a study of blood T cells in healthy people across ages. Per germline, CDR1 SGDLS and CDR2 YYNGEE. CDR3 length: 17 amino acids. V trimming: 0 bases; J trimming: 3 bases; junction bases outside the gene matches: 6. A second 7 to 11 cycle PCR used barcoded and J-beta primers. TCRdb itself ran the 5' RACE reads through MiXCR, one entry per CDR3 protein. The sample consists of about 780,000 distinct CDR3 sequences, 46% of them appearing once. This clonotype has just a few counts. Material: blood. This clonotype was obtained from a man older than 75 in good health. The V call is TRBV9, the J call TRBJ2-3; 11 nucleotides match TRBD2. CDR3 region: CASSVGEGTSGTDTQYF. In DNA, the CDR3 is TGTGCCAGCAGCGTAGGGGAGGGGACTAGCGGAACAGATACGCAGTATTTT.